The TCR beta chain described here comes from a study of shared clonotypes between healthy human individuals. Study-wide results and caveats: Memory subsets generally showed lower estimated richness than naive subsets.

Concerning this clone itself: No antigen is known for it.

The data were produced by immunoSEQ multiplex PCR, yet TCRdb's version contains in-frame clones alone and is incomplete. In the table there are about 680,000 clones, approximately 79% of which are singletons. The CDR3 has 15 amino acids. Deletions cut 6 bases from V and 0 bases from J, with 11 bases between. The germline V gene has CDR1 SNHLY and CDR2 FYNNEI. The source is a woman in her 30s in good health. The gene calls are TRBV2 and TRBJ1-4; no reliable D call. What was sequenced was memory CD4+ T cells sorted from blood. Specified subset: CD45RA-negative fraction. Written as DNA, the CDR3 is TGTGCCAGCAGCGGACGGCCAGCAACTAATGAAAAACTGTTTTTT. Protein: CASSGRPATNEKLFF.